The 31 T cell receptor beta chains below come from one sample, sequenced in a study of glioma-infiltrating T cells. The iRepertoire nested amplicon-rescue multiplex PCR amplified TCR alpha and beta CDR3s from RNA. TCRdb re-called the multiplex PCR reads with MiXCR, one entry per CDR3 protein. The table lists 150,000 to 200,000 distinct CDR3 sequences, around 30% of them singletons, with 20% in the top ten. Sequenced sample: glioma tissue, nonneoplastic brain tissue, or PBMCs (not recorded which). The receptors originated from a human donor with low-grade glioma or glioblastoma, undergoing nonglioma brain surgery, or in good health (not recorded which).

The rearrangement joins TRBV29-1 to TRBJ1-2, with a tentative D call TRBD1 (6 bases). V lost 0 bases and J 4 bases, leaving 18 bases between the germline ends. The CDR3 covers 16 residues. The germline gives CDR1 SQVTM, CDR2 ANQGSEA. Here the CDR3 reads CSVEDMGHKTPYGYTF. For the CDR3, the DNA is TGCAGCGTTGAAGATATGGGACATAAAACCCCCTATGGCTACACCTTC.

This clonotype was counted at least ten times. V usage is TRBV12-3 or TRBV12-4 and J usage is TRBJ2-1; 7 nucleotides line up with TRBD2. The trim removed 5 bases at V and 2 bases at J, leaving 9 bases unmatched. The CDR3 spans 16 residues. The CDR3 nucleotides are TGTGCCAGCAGTCTTCCTAGCGGAGGAGCCTACAATGAGCAGTTCTTC. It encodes CASSLPSGGAYNEQFF.

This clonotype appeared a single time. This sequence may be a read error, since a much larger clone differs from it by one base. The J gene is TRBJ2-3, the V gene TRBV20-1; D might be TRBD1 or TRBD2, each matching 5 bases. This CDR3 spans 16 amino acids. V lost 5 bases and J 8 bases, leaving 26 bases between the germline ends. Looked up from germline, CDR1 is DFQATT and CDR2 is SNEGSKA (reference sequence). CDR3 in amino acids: CSAPFVGTTLVATQYF. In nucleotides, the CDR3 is TGCAGTGCTCCCTTCGTGGGGACCACCCTAGTCGCTACGCAGTATTTT.

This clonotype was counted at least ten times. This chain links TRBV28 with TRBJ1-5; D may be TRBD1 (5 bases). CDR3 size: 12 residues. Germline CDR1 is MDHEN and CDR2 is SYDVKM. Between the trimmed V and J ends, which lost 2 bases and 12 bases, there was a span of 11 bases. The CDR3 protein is CASSLGRDFQHF. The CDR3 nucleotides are TGTGCCAGCAGTTTAGGCCGGGACTTCCAGCATTTT.

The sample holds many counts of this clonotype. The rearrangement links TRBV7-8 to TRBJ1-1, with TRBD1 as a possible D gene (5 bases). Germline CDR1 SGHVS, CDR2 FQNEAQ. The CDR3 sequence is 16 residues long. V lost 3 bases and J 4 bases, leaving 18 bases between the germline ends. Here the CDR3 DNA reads TGTGCCAGCAGCTTGAGGTCTGGGGGAGTAGGCACTGAAGCTTTCTTT. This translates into CASSLRSGGVGTEAFF.

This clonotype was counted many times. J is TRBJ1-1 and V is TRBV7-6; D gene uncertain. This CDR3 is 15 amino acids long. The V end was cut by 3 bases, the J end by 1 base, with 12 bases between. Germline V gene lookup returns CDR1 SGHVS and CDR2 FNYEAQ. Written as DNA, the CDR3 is TGTGCCAGCAGCTTTGGCCAGGACCAGAACACTGAAGCTTTCTTT. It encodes CASSFGQDQNTEAFF.

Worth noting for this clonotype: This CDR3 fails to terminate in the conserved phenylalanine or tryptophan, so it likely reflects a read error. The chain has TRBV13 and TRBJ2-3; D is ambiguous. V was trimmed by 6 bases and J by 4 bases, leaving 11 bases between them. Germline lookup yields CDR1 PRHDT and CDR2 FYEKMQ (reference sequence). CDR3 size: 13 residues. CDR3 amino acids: CASSHGPADTQYI. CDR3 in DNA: TGTGCCAGCAGTCACGGACCCGCAGATACGCAGTATATT.

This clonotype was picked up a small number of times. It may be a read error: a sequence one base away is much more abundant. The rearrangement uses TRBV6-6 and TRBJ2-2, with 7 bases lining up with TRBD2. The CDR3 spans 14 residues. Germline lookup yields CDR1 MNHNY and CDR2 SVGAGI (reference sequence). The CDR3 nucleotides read TGTGCCTGCAGTTACCGGGGGGAAACCGGGGAGCTGTTTTTT. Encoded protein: CACSYRGETGELFF.

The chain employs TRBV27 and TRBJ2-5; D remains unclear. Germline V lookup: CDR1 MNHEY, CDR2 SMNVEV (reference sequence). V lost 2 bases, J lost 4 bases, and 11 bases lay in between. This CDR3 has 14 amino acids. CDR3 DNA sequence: TGTGCCAGCAGTTTAATTGGGTCCACAGAGACCCAGTACTTC. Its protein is CASSLIGSTETQYF.

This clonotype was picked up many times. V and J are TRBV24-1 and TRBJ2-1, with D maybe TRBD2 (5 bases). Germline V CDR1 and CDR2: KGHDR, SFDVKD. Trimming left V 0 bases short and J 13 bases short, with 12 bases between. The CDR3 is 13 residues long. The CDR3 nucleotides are TGTGCCACCAGTGATTTGTCCCGGGAAGAACAGTTCTTC. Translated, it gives CATSDLSREEQFF.

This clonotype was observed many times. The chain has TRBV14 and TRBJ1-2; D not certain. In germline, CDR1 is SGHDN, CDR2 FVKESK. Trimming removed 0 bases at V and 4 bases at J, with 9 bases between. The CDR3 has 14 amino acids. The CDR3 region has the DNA TGTGCCAGCAGCCAAGATCCACAGATCTATGGCTACACCTTC. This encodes CASSQDPQIYGYTF.

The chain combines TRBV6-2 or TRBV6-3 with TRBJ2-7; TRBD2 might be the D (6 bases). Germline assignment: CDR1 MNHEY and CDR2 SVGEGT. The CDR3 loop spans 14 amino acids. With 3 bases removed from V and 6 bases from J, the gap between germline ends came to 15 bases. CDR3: CASSYVGSIAEQYF. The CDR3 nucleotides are TGTGCCAGCAGTTATGTCGGGAGCATAGCCGAGCAGTACTTC.

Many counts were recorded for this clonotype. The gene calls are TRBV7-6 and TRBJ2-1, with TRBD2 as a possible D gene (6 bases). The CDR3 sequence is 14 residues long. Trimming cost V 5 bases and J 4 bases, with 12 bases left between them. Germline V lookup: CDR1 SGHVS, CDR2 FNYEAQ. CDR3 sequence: CASSHRGGYNEQFF. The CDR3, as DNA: TGTGCCAGCAGCCACCGAGGAGGGTACAATGAGCAGTTCTTC.

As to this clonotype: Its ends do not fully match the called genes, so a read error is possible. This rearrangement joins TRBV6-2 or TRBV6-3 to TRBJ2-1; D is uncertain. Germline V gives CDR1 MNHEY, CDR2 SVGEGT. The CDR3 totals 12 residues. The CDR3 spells CATPTIDNERFF. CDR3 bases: TGTGCCACCCCTACTATCGACAATGAGCGGTTCTTC.

The CDR3 nucleotides read TGTGCCAGCAGTCGCGGACTAGCGGGAGGGCCGGGGGAGCAGTTCTTC. The encoded protein is CASSRGLAGGPGEQFF. The V and J genes are TRBV27 and TRBJ2-1; 15 bases are shared with TRBD2. The CDR3 contains 16 residues. Germline V gives CDR1 MNHEY, CDR2 SMNVEV (reference sequence). V lost 5 bases and J lost 10; bases outside the gene matches: 9.

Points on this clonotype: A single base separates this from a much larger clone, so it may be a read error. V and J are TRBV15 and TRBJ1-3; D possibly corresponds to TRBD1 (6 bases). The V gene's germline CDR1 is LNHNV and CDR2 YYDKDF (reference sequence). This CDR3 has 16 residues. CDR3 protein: CATRRDPGAGGNTIYF. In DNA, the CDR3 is TGTGCCACCAGAAGAGATCCGGGGGCAGGTGGAAACACCATATATTTT.

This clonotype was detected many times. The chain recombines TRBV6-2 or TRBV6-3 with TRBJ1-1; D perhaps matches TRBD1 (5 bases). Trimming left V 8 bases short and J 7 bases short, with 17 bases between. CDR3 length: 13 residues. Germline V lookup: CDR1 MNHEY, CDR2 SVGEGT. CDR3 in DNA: TGTGCCAGCGCCCCTCCAGGGATTGTTGAAGCTTTCTTT. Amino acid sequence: CASAPPGIVEAFF.

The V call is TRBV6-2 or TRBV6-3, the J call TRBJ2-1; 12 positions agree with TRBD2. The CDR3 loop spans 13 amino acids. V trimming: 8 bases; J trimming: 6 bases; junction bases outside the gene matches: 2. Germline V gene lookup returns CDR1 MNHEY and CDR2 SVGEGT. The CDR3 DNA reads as TGTGCCAGCGGACTAGCGGGATGCAATGAGCAGTTCTTC. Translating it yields CASGLAGCNEQFF.

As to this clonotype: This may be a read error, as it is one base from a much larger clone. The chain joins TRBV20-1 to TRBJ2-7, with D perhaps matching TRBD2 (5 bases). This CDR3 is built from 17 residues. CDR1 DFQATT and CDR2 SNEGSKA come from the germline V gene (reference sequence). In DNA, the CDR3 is TGCAGTGCTAGCGAGGGAATGGGCTTGCTAAGATCCTACGAGCAGCACTTC. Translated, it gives CSASEGMGLLRSYEQHF.

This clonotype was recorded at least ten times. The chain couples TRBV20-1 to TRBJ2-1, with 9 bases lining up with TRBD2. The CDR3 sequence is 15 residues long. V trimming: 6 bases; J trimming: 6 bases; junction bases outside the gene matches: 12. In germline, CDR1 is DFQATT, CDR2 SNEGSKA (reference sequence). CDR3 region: CSAGAPSGIPNEQFF. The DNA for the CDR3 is TGCAGTGCAGGCGCCCCTAGCGGGATCCCCAATGAGCAGTTCTTC.

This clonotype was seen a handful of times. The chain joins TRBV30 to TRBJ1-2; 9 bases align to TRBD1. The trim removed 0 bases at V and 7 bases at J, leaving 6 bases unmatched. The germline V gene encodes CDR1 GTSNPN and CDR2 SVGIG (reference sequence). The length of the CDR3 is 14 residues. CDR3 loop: CAWSVGTGGIGYTF. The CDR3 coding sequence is TGTGCCTGGAGTGTAGGTACAGGGGGCATTGGCTACACCTTC.

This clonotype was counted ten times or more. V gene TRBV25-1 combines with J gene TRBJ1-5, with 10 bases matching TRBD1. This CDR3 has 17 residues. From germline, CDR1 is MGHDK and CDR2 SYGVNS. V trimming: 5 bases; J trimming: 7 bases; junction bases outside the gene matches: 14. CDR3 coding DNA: TGTGCCAGCAGTCCCGGACAGGGGGAAGGTCTGAGACAGCCCCAGCATTTT. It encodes CASSPGQGEGLRQPQHF.

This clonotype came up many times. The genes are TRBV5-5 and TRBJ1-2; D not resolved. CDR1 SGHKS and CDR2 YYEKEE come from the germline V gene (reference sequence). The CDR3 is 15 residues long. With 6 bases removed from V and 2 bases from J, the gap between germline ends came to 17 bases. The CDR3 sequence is CASTPDRRPNYGYTF. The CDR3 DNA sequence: TGTGCCAGCACCCCAGACCGCAGACCGAACTATGGCTACACCTTC.

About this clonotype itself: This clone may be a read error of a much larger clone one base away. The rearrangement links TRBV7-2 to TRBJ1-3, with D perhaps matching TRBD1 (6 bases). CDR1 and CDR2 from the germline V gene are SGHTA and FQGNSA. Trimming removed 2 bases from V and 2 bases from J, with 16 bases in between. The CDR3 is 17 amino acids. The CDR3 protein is CASSLRWRGAPGNTIYF. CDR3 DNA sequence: TGTGCCAGCAGCTTACGTTGGCGGGGGGCGCCTGGAAACACCATATATTTT.

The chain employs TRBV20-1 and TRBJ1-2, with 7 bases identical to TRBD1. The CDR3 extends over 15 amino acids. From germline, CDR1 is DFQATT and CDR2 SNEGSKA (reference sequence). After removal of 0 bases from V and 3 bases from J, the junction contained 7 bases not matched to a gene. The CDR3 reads CSARDSGQGDYGYTF. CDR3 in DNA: TGCAGTGCTAGAGATAGCGGGCAGGGGGACTATGGCTACACCTTC.

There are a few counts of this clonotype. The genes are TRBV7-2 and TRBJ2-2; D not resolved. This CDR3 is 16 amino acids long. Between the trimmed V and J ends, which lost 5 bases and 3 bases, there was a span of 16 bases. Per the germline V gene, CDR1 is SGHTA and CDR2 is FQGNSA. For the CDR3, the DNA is TGTGCCAGCAGCCGGGCGGAAAGCGTGTACACCGGGGAGCTGTTTTTT. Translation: CASSRAESVYTGELFF.

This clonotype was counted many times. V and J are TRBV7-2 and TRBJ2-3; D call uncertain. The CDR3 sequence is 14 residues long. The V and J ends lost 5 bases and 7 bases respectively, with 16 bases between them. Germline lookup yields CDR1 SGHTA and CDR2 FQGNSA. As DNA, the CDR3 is TGTGCCAGCAGCCGGCCGATCGGTTTCTATACGCAGTATTTT. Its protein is CASSRPIGFYTQYF.

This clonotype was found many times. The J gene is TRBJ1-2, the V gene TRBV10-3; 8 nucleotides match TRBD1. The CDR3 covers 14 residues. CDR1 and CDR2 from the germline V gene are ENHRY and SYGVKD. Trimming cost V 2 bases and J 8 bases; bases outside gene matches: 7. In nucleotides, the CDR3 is TGTGCCATCAGTGAGCCGGACAGGGACAGGGGCTACACCTTC. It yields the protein CAISEPDRDRGYTF.

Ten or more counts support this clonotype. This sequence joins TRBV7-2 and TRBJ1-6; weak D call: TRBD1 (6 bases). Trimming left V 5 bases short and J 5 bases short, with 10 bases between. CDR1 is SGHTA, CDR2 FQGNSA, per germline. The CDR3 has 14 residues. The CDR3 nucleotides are TGTGCCAGCAGCCCTCGGACAGATAATTCACCCCTCCACTTT. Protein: CASSPRTDNSPLHF.

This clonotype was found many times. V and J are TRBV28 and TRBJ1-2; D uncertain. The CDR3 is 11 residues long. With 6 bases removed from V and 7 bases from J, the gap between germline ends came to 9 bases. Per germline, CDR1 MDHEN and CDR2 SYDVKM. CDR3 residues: CASRKLSGYTF. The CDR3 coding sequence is TGTGCCAGCAGAAAATTAAGTGGCTACACCTTC.

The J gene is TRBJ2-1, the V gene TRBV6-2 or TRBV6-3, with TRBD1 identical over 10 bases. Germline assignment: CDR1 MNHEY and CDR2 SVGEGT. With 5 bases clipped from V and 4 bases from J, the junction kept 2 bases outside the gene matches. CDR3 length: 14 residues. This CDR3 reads CASSGQGVYNEQFF. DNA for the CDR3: TGTGCCAGCAGTGGACAGGGGGTGTACAATGAGCAGTTCTTC.